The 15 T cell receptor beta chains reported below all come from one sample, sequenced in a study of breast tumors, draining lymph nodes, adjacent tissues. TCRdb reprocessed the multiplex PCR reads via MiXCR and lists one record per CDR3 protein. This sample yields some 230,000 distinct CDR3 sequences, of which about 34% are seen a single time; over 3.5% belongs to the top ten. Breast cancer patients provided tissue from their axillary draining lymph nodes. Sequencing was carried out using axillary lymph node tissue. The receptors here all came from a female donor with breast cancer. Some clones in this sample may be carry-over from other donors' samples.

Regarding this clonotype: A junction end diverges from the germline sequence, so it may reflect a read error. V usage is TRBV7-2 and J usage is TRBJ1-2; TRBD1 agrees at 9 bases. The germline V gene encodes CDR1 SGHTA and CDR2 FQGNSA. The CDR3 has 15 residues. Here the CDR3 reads CASSLVGDREAGYPF. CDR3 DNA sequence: TGTGCCAGCAGCTTAGTGGGGGACAGGGAAGCGGGCTACCCCTTC.

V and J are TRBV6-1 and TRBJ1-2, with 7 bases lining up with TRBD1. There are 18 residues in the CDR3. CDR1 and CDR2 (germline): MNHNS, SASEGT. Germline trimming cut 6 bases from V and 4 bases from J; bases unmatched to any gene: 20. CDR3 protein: CASRPPFVGQARSYGYTF. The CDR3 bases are TGTGCCAGCAGGCCACCCTTCGTAGGACAGGCCCGGAGCTATGGCTACACCTTC.

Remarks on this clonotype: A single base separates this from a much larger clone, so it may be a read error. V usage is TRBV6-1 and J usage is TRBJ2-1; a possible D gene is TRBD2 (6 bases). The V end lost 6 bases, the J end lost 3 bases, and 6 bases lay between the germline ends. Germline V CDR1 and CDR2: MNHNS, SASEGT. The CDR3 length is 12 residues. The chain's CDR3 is CASRDYYNEQFF. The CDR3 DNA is TGTGCCAGCAGGGACTACTACAATGAGCAGTTCTTC.

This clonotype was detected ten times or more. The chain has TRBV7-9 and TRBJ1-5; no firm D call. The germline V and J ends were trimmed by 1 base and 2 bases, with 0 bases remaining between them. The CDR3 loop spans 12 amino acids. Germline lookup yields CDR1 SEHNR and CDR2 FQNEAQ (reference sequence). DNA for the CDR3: TGTGCCAGCAGCTTAGGCAATCAGCCCCAGCATTTT. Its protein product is CASSLGNQPQHF.

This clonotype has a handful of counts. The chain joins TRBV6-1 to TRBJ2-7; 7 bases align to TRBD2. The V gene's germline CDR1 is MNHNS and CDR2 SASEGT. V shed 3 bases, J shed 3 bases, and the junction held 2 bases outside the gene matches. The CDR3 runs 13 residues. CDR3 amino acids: CASSDGGGYEQYF. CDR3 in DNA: TGTGCCAGCAGTGATGGGGGGGGCTACGAGCAGTACTTC.

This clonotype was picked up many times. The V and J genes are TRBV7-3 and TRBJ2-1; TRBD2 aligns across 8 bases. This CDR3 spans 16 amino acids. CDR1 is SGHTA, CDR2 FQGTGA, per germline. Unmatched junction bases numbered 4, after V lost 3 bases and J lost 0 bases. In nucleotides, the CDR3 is TGTGCCAGCAGCTTGAGGGGACTAGGCTCCTACAATGAGCAGTTCTTC. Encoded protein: CASSLRGLGSYNEQFF.

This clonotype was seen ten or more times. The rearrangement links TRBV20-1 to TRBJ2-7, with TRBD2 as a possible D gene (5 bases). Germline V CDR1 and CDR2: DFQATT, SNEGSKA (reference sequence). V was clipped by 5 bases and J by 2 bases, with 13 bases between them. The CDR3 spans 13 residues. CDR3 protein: CSAPHREPYEQYF. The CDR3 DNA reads TGCAGTGCTCCTCACCGGGAACCCTACGAGCAGTACTTC.

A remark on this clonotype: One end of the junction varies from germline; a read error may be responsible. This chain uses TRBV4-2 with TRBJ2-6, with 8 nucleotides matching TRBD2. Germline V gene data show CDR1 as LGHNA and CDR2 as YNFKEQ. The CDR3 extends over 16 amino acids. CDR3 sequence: CVSSPRLAGGANVLTF. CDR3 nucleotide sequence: TGTGTCAGCAGCCCAAGGTTAGCGGGAGGGGCCAACGTCCTGACTTTC.

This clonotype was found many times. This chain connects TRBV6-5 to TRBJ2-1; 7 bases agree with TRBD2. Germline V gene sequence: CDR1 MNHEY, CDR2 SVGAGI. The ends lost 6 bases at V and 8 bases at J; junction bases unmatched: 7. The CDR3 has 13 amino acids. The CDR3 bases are TGTGCCAGCAGGGGGACTACCCAAGATGAGCAGTTCTTC. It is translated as CASRGTTQDEQFF.

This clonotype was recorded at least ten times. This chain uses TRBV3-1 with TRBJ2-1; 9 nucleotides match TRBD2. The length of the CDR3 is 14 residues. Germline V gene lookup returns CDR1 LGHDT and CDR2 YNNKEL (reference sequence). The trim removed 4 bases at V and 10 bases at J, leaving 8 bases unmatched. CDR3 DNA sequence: TGTGCCAGCAGCCGACCGGGACTAGCAATGGAGCAGTTCTTC. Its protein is CASSRPGLAMEQFF.

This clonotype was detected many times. CDR3 nucleotide sequence: TGTGCCAGCAGTTACCAGTCGAGCAATTCACCCCTCCACTTT. Its translation is CASSYQSSNSPLHF. This rearrangement joins TRBV6-2 or TRBV6-3 to TRBJ1-6; D gene unclear. CDR3 length equals 14 residues. Trimming removed 2 bases at V and 7 bases at J, with 9 bases between. CDR1 is MNHEY, CDR2 SVGEGT, per germline.

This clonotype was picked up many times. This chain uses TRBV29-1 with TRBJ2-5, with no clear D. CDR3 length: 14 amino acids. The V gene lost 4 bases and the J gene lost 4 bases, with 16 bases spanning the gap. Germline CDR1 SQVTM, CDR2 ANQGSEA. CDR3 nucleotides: TGCAGCGTTGCCGGAAACATTCTCGGAGAGACCCAGTACTTC. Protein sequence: CSVAGNILGETQYF.

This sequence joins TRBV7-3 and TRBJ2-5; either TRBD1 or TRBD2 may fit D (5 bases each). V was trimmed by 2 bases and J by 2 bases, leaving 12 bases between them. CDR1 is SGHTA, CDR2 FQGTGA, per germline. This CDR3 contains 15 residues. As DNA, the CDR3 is TGTGCCAGCAGCTTATGGGGGAAGAGGCAAGAGACCCAGTACTTC. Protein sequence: CASSLWGKRQETQYF.

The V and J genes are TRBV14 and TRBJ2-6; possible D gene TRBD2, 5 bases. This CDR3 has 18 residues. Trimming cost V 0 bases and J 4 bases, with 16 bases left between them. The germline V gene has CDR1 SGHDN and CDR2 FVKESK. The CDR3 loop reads CASSQEGGPNTGANVLTF. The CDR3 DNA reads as TGTGCCAGCAGCCAAGAGGGCGGGCCGAACACCGGGGCCAACGTCCTGACTTTC.

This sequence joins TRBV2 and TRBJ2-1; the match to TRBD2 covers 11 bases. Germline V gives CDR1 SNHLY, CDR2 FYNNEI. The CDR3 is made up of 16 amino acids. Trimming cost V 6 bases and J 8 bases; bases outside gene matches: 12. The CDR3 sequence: CASRISGRDRVDEQFF. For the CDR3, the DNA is TGTGCCAGCAGGATTAGCGGGAGGGATAGGGTAGATGAGCAGTTCTTC.